This T cell receptor (beta chain) was captured in a study of PD-L1 blockade in urothelial cancer. Synthetic templates analogous to TCR were spiked into all PCRs individually. The repertoire was sequenced with immunoSEQ multiplex PCR; TCRdb's copy has only in-frame clones and lacks some. Of around 33,000 clones in the sample, 80% to 90% were seen once. The germline V gene has CDR1 SGHVS and CDR2 FQNEAQ. The germline V and J ends were trimmed by 5 bases and 5 bases, with 13 bases remaining between them. This CDR3 has 14 amino acids. Time point denoted: peripheral blood 6 weeks after treatment start. This TCR derives from a man older than 75 with urothelial cancer. The chain employs TRBV7-8 and TRBJ1-3; D remains ambiguous. The sequencing used PBMCs, collected around atezolizumab (anti-PD-L1) treatment. DNA of the CDR3: TGTGCCAGCAGCAATTCCCAGGTCCGAAACACCATATATTTT. It is translated as CASSNSQVRNTIYF.